This is a list of T cell receptor beta chains from one sample in a study of T cell responses to AZD1222 COVID-19 vaccine. TCRdb's copy holds only in-frame clones and misses some; the assay was immunoSEQ multiplex PCR. The sample consists of 98,000 or so clones, approximately 88% of them appearing once. The sample in question was peripheral blood, obtained 28 days after the second AZD1222 dose. Receptor source: an adult who received the AZD1222 COVID-19 vaccine. Each CDR3 is given with its conserved first and last residue. The D gene is left open where the match is weak. Some rows mark clone size as missing; the rest say once, few, many or name a class of expanded clone.

TGTGCCAGCAGTTACTCGAATGCTGGCCCAGATACGCAGTATTTT	CASSYSNAGPDTQYF	NA	NA	TRBV6-2/TRBV6-3	TRBJ2-3
TGCGCCAGCAGCCGGCTAGCGGACTCCTACGAGCAGTACTTC	CASSRLADSYEQYF	NA	TRBD2	TRBV5-1	TRBJ2-7
TGTGCCAGCAGCTTAGTGGGACAGGGATCTTACGAGCAGTACTTC	CASSLVGQGSYEQYF	NA	TRBD1	TRBV11-3	TRBJ2-7
TGCAGCGTTGATCTAGGGTACACCGGGGAGCTGTTTTTT	CSVDLGYTGELFF	NA	NA	TRBV29-1	TRBJ2-2
TGTGCCAGCATCACCTCGATAAGGGACGCCTACAATGAGCAGTTCTTC	CASITSIRDAYNEQFF	NA	NA	TRBV2	TRBJ2-1
TGTGCCACCCTCCTCCTGACAGCGAGGGAACGAGGCTACACCTTC	CATLLLTARERGYTF	once	NA	TRBV6-5	TRBJ1-2
TGCGCCAGCAGCGTGGACAGGGCTCCCTACGAGCAGTACTTC	CASSVDRAPYEQYF	NA	TRBD1	TRBV5-1	TRBJ2-7
TGTGCCAGCAGTAGGGACAGGGGTCATCAGCCCCAGCATTTT	CASSRDRGHQPQHF	once	TRBD1	TRBV9	TRBJ1-5
TGTGCCAGTAGTATCGGCACTCAGGTGGCCCAGCATTTT	CASSIGTQVAQHF	NA	NA	TRBV19	TRBJ1-5
TGTGCCAGCAGTTACCGGGACAGTAGCAATCAGCCCCAGCATTTT	CASSYRDSSNQPQHF	few	TRBD1	TRBV6-5	TRBJ1-5
TGTGCCAGCAGCCCGAAGGAGACCCAGTACTTC	CASSPKETQYF	NA	NA	TRBV7-8	TRBJ2-5
TGTGCCAGCAGCTTATCTACAGGGGGCCTAGGCGAGACCCAGTACTTC	CASSLSTGGLGETQYF	NA	TRBD1	TRBV7-2	TRBJ2-5
TGTGCCAGCAGTGACCATCCGGGACAGGGGTCAGGCTACACCTTC	CASSDHPGQGSGYTF	NA	TRBD1	TRBV25-1	TRBJ1-2
TGTGCCAGCAGCCAAAAAGGGGGCGCAGGTGGAAACACCATATATTTT	CASSQKGGAGGNTIYF	NA	TRBD1	TRBV3-1/TRBV3-2	TRBJ1-3
TGTGCCATCAGTGAGATTCAATTCGGGACAGGGACAGTGTATATTGCTGAAGCTTTCTTT	CAISEIQFGTGTVYIAEAFF	NA	TRBD1	TRBV10-3	TRBJ1-1
TGTGCCACCAGTGTGGACAGGGGCAGCACAGATACGCAGTATTTT	CATSVDRGSTDTQYF	NA	TRBD1	TRBV24-1	TRBJ2-3
TGTGCCAGCATTCTCGCGGGACCGAAGAATCAGCCCCAGCATTTT	CASILAGPKNQPQHF	NA	NA	TRBV28	TRBJ1-5
TGTGCCAGCAGCTTAGAAAGCGGTTTCGGACTAGCGGGCGATAGATACGAGCAGTACTTC	CASSLESGFGLAGDRYEQYF	NA	TRBD2	TRBV11-3	TRBJ2-7
TGTGCCAGCAGCTCGCGGACTAGCGGGAGTGTAGGCACAGATACGCAGTATTTT	CASSSRTSGSVGTDTQYF	NA	TRBD2	TRBV7-3	TRBJ2-3
TGTGCCAGCAGATGGAGACAGGGGGCGAACACTGAAGCTTTCTTT	CASRWRQGANTEAFF	NA	TRBD1	TRBV2	TRBJ1-1
TGTGCCAGCTCACCGCAGGGTTCTTCTGGAAACACCATATATTTT	CASSPQGSSGNTIYF	few	NA	TRBV18	TRBJ1-3
TGTGCCAGCTCACCACTCAGTGGGGCCAACGTCCTGACTTTC	CASSPLSGANVLTF	NA	NA	TRBV18	TRBJ2-6
TGTGCCAGCAGTGCGGCGGGTAGGCGCTACGAGCAGTACTTC	CASSAAGRRYEQYF	NA	NA	TRBV2	TRBJ2-7
TGCGCCAGCAGCTCTGGGACTAGCGGGAGCTCCTACGAGCAGTACTTC	CASSSGTSGSSYEQYF	NA	TRBD2	TRBV5-1	TRBJ2-7
TGTGCCAGCACCCCGAACAATGAGCAGTTCTTC	CASTPNNEQFF	once	NA	TRBV12-3/TRBV12-4	TRBJ2-1
TGTGCCAGTAGTTTGTCGGGGGGATTCTACGAGCAGTACTTC	CASSLSGGFYEQYF	NA	TRBD2	TRBV19	TRBJ2-7
TGTGCCAGCACCCGCCGAGGGGACTATGGCTACACCTTC	CASTRRGDYGYTF	NA	NA	TRBV5-4	TRBJ1-2
TGTGCCAGTAGTCCACAGGGGCCCTCGGGGTCACCCCTCCACTTT	CASSPQGPSGSPLHF	NA	TRBD1	TRBV19	TRBJ1-6